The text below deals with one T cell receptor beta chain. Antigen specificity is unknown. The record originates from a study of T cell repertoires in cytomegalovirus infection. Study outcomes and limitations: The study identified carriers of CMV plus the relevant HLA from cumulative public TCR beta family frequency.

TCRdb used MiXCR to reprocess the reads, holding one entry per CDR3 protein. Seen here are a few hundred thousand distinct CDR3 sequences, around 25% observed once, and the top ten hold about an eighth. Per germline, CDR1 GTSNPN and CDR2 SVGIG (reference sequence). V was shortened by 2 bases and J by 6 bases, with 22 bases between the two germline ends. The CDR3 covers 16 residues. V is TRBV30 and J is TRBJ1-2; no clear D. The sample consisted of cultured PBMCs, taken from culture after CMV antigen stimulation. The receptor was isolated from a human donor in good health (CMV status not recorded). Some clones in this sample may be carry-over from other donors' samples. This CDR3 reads CAWSSPLGLTSDGYTF. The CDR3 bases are TGTGCCTGGAGTTCACCCTTGGGCCTGACATCCGATGGCTACACCTTC. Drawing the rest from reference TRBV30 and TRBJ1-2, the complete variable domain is SQTIHQWPATLVQPVGSPLSLECTVEGTSNPNLYWYRQAAGRGLQLLFYSVGIGQISSEVPQNLSASRPQDRQFILSSKKLLLSDSGFYLCAWSSPLGLTSDGYTFGSGTRLTVV.